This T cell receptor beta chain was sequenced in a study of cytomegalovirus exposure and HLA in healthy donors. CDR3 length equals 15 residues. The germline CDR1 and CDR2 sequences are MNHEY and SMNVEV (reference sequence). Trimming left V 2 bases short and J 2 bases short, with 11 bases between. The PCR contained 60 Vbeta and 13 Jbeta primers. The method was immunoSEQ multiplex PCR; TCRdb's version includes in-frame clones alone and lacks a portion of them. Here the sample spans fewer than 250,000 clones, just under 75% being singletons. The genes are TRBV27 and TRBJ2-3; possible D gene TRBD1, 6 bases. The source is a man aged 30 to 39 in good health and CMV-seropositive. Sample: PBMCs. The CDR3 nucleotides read TGTGCCAGCAGTTTACAGGGGTCCCACACAGATACGCAGTATTTT. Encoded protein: CASSLQGSHTDTQYF.